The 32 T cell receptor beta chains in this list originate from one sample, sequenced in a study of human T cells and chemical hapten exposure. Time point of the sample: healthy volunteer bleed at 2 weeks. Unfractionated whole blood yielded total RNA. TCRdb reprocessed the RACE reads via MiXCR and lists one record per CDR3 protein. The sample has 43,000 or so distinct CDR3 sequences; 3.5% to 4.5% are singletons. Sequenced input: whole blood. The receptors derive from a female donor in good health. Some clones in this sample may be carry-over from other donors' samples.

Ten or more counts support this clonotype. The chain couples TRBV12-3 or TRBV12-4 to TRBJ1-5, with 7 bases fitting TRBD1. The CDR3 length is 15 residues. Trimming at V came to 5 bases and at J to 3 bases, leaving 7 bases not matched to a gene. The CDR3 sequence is CASSGSGQPNQPQHF. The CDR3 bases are TGTGCCAGCAGTGGCTCGGGACAGCCCAATCAGCCCCAGCATTTT.

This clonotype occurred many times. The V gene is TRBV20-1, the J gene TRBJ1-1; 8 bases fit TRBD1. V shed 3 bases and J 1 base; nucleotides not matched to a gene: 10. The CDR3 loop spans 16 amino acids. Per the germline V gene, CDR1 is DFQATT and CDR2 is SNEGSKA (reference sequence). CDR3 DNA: TGCAGTGCTAGCCGAACTGGACAGGGACGGAACACTGAAGCTTTCTTT. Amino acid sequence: CSASRTGQGRNTEAFF.

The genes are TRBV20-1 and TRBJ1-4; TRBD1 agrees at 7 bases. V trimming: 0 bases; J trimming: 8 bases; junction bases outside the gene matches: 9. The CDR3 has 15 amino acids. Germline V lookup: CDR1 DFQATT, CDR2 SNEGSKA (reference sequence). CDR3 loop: CSARDRRGLGEKLFF. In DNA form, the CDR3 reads TGCAGTGCTAGAGATAGAAGGGGGCTGGGGGAAAAACTGTTTTTT.

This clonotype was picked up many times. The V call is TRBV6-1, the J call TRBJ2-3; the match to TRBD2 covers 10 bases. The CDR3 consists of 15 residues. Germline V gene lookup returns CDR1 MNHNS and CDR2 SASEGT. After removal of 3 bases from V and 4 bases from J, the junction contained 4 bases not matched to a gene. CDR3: CASSDSGGTSDTQYF. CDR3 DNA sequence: TGTGCCAGCAGTGATAGCGGGGGGACTTCAGATACGCAGTATTTT.

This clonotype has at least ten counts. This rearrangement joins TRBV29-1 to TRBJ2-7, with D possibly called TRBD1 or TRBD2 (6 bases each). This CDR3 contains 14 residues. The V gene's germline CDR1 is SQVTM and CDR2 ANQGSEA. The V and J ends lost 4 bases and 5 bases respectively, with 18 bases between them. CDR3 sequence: CSVAGGTGADEQYF. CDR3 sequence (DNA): TGCAGCGTTGCAGGCGGGACGGGGGCTGACGAGCAGTACTTC.

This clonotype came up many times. The CDR3 DNA follows: TGTGCCAGCTCACCACGACAACTAGCGGGCACAGATACGCAGTATTTT. Protein: CASSPRQLAGTDTQYF. The chain has TRBV18 and TRBJ2-3; TRBD2 matches at 8 bases. CDR1 is KGHSH and CDR2 is LQKENI in the germline V gene. The J segment lost 1 base and the V segment lost 1 base, leaving 4 bases of the junction unmatched. The CDR3 consists of 16 residues.

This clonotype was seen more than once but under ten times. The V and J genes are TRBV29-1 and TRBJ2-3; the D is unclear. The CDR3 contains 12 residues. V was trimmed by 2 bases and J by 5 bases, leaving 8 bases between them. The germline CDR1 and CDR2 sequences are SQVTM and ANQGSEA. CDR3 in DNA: TGCAGCGTTGAATTTCCGGGAGATACGCAGTATTTT. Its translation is CSVEFPGDTQYF.

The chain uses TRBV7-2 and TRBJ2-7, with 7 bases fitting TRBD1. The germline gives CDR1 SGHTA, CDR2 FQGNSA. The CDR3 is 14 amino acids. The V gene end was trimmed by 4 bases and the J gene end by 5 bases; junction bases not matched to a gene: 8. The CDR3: CASSSRQGSNEQYF. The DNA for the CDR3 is TGTGCCAGCAGCTCTCGACAGGGATCGAACGAGCAGTACTTC.

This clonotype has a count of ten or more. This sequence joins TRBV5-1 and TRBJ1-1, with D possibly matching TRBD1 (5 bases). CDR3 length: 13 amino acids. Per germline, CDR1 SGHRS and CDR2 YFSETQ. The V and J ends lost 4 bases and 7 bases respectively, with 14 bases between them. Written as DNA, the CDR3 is TGCGCCAGCAGCAAGGGCCAGGGCGATGAAGCTTTCTTT. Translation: CASSKGQGDEAFF.

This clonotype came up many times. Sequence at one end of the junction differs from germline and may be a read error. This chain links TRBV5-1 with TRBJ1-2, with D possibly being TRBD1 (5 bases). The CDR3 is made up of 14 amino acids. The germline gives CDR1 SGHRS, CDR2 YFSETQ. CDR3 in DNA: TGTGCCAGCAGCTTAGGGCAGGGCTACTATGGCTACACCTTC. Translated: CASSLGQGYYGYTF.

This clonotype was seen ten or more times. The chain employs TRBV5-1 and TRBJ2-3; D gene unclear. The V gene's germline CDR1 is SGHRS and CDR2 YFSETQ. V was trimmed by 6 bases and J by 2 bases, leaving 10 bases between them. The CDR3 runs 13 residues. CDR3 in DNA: TGCGCCAGCAACACGGATTACACAGATACGCAGTATTTT. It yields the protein CASNTDYTDTQYF.

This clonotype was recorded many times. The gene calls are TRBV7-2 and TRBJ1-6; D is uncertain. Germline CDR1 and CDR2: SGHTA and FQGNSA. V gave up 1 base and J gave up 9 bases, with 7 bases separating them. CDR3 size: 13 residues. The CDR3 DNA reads TGTGCCAGCAGCTTAGACAGCGTTTCACCCCTCCACTTT. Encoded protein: CASSLDSVSPLHF.

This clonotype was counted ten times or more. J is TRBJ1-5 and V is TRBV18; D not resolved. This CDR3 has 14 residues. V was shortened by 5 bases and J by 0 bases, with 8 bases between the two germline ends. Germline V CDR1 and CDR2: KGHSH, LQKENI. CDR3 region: CASSSSGSNQPQHF. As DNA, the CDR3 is TGTGCCAGCTCATCCAGTGGTAGCAATCAGCCCCAGCATTTT.

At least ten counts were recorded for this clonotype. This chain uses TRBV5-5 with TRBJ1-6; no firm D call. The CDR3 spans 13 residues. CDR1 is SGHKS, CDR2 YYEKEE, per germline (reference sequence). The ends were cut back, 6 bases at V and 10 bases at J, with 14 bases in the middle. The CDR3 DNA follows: TGTGCCAGCATAGGAGTCGAGGGATCACCCCTCCACTTT. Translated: CASIGVEGSPLHF.

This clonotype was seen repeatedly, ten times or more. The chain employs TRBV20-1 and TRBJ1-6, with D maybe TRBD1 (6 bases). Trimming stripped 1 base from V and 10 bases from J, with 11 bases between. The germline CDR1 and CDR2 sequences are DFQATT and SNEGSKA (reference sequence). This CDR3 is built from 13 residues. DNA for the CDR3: TGCAGTGCTAGAGGGACAGAGGGCTCACCCCTCCACTTT. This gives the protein CSARGTEGSPLHF.

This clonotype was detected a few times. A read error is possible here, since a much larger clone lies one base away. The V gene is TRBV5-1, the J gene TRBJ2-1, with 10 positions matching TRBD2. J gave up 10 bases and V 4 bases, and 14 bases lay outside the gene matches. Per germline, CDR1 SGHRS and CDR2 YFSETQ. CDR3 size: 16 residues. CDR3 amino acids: CASSTTPGLASGEQFF. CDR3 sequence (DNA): TGCGCCAGCAGCACAACACCGGGACTAGCGAGTGGCGAGCAGTTCTTC.

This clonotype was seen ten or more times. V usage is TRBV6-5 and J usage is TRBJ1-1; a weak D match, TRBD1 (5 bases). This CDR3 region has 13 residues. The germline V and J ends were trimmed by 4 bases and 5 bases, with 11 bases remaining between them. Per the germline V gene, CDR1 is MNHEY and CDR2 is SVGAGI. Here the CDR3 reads CASSSGTETEAFF. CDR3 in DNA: TGTGCCAGCAGTTCCGGGACTGAGACTGAAGCTTTCTTT.

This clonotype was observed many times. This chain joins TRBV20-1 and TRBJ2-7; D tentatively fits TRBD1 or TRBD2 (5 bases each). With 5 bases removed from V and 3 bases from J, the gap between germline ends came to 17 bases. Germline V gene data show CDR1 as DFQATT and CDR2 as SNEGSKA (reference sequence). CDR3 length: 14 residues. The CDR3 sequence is CSAWTGDLLYEQYF. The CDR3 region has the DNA TGCAGTGCTTGGACTGGGGACCTCCTCTACGAGCAGTACTTC.

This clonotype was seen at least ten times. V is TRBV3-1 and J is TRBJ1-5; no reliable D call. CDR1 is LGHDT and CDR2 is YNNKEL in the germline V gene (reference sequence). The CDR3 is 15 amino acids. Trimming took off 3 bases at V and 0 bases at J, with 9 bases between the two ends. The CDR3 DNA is TGTGCCAGCAGCCAGGATAGTTATAGCAATCAGCCCCAGCATTTT. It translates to CASSQDSYSNQPQHF.

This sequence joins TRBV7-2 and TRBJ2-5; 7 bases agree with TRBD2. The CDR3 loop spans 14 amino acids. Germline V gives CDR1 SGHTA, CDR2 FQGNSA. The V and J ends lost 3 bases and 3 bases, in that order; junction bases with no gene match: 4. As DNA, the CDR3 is TGTGCCAGCAGCTTTCAGCGGGGTAAAGAGACCCAGTACTTC. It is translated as CASSFQRGKETQYF.

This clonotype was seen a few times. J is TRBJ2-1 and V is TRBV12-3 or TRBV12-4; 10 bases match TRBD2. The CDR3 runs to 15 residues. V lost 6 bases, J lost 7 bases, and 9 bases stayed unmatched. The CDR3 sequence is CASRWEGAGGNEQFF. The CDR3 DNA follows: TGTGCCAGCAGGTGGGAAGGAGCGGGGGGGAATGAGCAGTTCTTC.

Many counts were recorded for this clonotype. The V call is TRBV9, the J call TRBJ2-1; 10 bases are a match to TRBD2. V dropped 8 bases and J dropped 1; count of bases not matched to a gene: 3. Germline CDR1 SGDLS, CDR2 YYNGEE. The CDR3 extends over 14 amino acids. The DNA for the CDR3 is TGTGCCAGTAGTAGCGGGGGGTCCTACAATGAGCAGTTCTTC. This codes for CASSSGGSYNEQFF.

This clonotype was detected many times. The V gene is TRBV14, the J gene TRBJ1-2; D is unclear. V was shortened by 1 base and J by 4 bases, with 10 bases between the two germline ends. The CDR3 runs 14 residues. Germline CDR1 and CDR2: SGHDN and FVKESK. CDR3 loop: CASSQVGQIYGYTF. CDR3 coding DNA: TGTGCCAGCAGCCAAGTAGGCCAGATCTATGGCTACACCTTC.

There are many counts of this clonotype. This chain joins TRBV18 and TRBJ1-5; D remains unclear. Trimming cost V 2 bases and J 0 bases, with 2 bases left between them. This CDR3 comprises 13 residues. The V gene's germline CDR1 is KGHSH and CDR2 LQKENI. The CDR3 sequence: CASSPDSNQPQHF. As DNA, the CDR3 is TGTGCCAGCTCACCAGATAGCAATCAGCCCCAGCATTTT.

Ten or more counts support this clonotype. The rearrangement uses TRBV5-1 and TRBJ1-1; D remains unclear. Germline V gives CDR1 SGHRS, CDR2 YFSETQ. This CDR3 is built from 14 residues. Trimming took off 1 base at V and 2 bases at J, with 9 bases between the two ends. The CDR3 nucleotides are TGCGCCAGCAGCTTGTTTATCGATAACACTGAAGCTTTCTTT. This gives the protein CASSLFIDNTEAFF.

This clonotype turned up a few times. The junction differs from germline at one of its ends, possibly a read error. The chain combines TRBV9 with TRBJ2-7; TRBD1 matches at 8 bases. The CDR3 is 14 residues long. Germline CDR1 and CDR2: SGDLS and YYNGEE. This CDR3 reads CANSVGQGQYEQYF. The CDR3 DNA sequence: TGTGCCAACAGCGTTGGACAGGGTCAGTACGAGCAGTACTTC.

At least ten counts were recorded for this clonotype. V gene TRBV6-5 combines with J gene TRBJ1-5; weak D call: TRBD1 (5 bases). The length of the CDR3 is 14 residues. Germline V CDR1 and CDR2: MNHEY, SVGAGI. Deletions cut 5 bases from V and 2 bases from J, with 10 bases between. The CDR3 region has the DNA TGTGCCAGCAGTGACAGTATTGGCAATCAGCCCCAGCATTTT. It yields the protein CASSDSIGNQPQHF.

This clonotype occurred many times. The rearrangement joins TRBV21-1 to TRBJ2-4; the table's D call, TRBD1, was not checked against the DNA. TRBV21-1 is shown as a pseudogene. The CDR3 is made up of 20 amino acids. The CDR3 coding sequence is TGTGCCAGCAGCAAACCAACCCAGGGGGGTCTAAACCTAGCCAAAAACATTCAGTACTTC. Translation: CASSKPTQGGLNLAKNIQYF.

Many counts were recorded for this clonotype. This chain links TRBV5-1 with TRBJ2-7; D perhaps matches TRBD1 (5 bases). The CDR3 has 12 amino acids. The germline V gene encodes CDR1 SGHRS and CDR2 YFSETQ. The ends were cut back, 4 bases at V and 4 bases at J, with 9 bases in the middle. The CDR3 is CASSTQGYEQYF. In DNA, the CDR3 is TGCGCCAGCAGCACCCAGGGATACGAGCAGTACTTC.

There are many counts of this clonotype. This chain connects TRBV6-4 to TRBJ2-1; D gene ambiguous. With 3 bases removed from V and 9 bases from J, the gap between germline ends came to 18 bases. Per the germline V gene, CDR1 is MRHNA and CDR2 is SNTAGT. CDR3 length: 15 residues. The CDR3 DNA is TGTGCCAGCAGTGAAAAAGTCGACACAGTGACTGAGCAGTTCTTC. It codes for CASSEKVDTVTEQFF.

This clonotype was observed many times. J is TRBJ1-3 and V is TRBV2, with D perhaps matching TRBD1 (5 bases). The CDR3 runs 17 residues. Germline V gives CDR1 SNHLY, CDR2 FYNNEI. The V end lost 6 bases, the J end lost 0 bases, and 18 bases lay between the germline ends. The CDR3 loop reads CASRSYPGRNSGNTIYF. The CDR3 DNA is TGTGCCAGCAGAAGTTATCCGGGACGGAACTCTGGAAACACCATATATTTT.

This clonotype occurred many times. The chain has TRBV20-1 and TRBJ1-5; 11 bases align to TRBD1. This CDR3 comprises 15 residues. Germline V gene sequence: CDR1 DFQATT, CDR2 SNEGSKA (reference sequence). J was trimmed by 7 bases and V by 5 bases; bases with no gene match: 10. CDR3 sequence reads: CSARPGQGVQQPQHF. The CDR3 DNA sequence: TGCAGTGCTCGCCCGGGACAGGGGGTCCAGCAGCCCCAGCATTTT.